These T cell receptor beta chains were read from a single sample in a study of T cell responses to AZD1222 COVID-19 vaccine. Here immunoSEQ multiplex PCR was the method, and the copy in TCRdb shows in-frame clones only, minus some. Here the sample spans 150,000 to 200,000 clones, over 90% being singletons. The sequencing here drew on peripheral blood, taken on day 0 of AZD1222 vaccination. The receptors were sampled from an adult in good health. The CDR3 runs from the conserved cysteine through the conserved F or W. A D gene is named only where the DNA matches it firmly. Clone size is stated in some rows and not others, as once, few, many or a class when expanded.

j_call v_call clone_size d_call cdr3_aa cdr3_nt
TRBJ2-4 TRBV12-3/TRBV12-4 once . CASREGSGNIQYF TGTGCCAGCAGAGAAGGGTCGGGGAACATTCAGTACTTC
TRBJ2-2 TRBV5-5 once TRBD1 CASSPTGYPDTGELFF TGTGCCAGCAGCCCGACAGGGTACCCCGACACCGGGGAGCTGTTTTTT
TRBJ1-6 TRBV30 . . CAWMGGSYNSPLHF TGTGCCTGGATGGGGGGCTCCTATAATTCACCCCTCCACTTT
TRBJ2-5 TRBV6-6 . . CASGPPQETQYF TGTGCCAGCGGACCCCCCCAAGAGACCCAGTACTTC
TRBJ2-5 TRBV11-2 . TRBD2 CASRDETSGVQETQYF TGTGCCAGCAGGGACGAGACTAGCGGGGTGCAAGAGACCCAGTACTTC
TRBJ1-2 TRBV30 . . CASRARGSNYGYTF TGTGCCTCACGGGCGAGGGGTTCGAACTATGGCTACACCTTC
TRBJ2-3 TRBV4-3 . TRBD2 CASSQVTSATDTQYF TGCGCCAGCAGCCAAGTTACTAGCGCTACAGATACGCAGTATTTT
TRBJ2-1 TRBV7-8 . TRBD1 CASSLVGTGGYEQFF TGTGCCAGCAGCTTAGTAGGGACAGGGGGGTATGAGCAGTTCTTC
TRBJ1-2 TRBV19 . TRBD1 CASSTEGQGRGGYTF TGTGCCAGTAGTACGGAAGGACAGGGGAGAGGAGGCTACACCTTC
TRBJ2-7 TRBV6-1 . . CASSEDAGNSYEQYF TGTGCCAGCAGTGAAGATGCGGGGAACTCCTACGAGCAGTACTTC
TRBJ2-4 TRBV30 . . CAWSVDRIQYF TGTGCCTGGAGTGTAGATCGTATTCAGTACTTC
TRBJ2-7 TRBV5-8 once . CASSFPGDYYEQYF TGTGCCAGCAGCTTTCCGGGGGATTACTACGAGCAGTACTTC
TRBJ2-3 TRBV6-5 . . CASRPPQRADTQYF TGTGCCAGCAGGCCCCCCCAGCGGGCAGATACGCAGTATTTT
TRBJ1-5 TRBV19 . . CASSIGEGGNQPQHF TGTGCCAGTAGTATTGGAGAGGGAGGGAATCAGCCCCAGCATTTT
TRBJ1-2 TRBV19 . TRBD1 CASSILPVGDRKTEVWGYTF TGTGCCAGTAGTATACTCCCCGTGGGGGACAGGAAGACCGAAGTATGGGGCTACACCTTC
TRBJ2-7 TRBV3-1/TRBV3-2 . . CASSGLQGYEQYF TGTGCCAGCAGCGGTCTCCAGGGCTACGAGCAGTACTTC
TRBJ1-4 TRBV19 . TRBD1 CASAGGDRGEKLFF TGTGCCAGCGCGGGTGGGGACAGGGGTGAAAAACTGTTTTTT
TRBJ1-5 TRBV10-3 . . CAIRATPNSNQPQHF TGTGCCATCAGGGCCACACCAAATAGCAATCAGCCCCAGCATTTT
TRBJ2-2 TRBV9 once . CASKGQGAGELFF TGTGCCAGCAAGGGTCAAGGGGCCGGGGAGCTGTTTTTT
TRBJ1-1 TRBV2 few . CASTYIEGTEAFF TGTGCCAGCACTTACATTGAAGGCACTGAAGCTTTCTTT
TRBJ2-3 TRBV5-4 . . CASSLSPGPGTDTQYF TGTGCCAGCAGCTTGTCCCCGGGGCCAGGCACAGATACGCAGTATTTT
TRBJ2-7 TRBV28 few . CASSLDISEQYF TGTGCCAGCAGTTTAGACATCAGCGAGCAGTACTTC
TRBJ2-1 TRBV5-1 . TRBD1 CASSPGQGGSYNEQFF TGCGCCAGCAGCCCTGGACAGGGTGGGTCCTACAATGAGCAGTTCTTC
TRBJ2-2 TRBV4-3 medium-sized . CASSQEKSYTGELFF TGCGCCAGCAGCCAAGAGAAAAGTTACACCGGGGAGCTGTTTTTT
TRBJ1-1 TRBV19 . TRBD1 CATKVGQMNTEAFF TGTGCCACAAAGGTGGGACAGATGAACACTGAAGCTTTCTTT
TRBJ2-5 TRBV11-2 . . CASSLVQETQYF TGTGCCAGCAGCTTAGTTCAAGAGACCCAGTACTTC
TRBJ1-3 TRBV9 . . CASSVGRTAGNTIYF TGTGCCAGCAGCGTAGGGCGGACAGCTGGAAACACCATATATTTT